The source of this T cell receptor beta chain is a study of human T cells and chemical hapten exposure. TCRdb reprocessed the RACE reads via MiXCR and lists one record per CDR3 protein. The sample gives fewer than 300,000 distinct CDR3 sequences, around 9.3% of which show up once; approximately 2.3% is in the top ten. V dropped 2 bases and J dropped 6 bases, with 20 bases sitting between them. The CDR3 totals 16 residues. Per the germline V gene, CDR1 is LGHNA and CDR2 is YSLEER. Time point in this sample: pre-sensitization, week 0. Treatment noted: therapeutic diphenylcyclopropenone sensitization with weekly scalp DPC.

The material sequenced was whole blood, taken in connection with sensitization to the hapten diphenylcyclopropenone (DPC). This chain connects TRBV4-3 to TRBJ2-7; D tentatively fits TRBD1 or TRBD2 (5 bases each). The clonotype originates from a woman in her 40s with alopecia areata. Some clones in this sample may be carry-over from other donors' samples. This chain's CDR3 is CASSQNRDAGIGEQYF. DNA of the CDR3: TGCGCCAGCAGCCAAAACCGGGACGCCGGCATAGGCGAGCAGTACTTC.